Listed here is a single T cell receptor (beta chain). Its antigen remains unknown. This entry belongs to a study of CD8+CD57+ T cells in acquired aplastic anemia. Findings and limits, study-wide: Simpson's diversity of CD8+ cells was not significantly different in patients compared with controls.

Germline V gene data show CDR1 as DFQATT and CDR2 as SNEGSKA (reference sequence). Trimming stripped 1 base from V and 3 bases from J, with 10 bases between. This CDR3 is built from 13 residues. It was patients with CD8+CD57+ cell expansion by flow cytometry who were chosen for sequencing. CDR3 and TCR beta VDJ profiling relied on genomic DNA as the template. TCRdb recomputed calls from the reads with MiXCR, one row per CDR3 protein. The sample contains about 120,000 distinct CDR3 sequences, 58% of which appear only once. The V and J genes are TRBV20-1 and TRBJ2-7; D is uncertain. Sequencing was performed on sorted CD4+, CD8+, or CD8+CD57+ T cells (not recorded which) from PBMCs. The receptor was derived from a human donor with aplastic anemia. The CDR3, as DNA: TGCAGTGCTAGAGGGTCGGCAGACTACGAGCAGTACTTC. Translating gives CSARGSADYEQYF.